A single T cell receptor (beta chain) is shown here with its context. The target antigen is unknown. The memory fraction was CD4+CD45RO+CD25- cells. Full-length variable regions came from constant-region reverse primers plus semi-nested Nested Universal Primer A PCR. TCRdb re-called the 5' RACE reads through MiXCR, storing one row per CDR3 protein. The sample yields around 57,000 distinct CDR3 sequences, 28% seen once. CDR1 and CDR2 (germline): MNHEY, SVGAGI. CDR3 length: 17 amino acids. V lost 5 bases to trimming and J lost 0 bases; unmatched junction nucleotides: 9. General study results and limits: Tumor Treg TCRs overlapped most with tumor naive CD4+ cells. The TCR gene usage of tumor memory CD4+ T cells clustered together with blood and lymph node memory CD4+ cells and with lymph node naive CD4+ cells.

This chain links TRBV6-5 with TRBJ2-1, with 8 bases that match TRBD2. Material for sequencing was tumor-infiltrating memory CD4+ T cells sorted from the breast tumor. Indicated subset: memory CD4+ T cells, CD4+CD45RO+CD25-. The TCR comes from a female donor with breast cancer. This CDR3 is CASSDPLAGSSYNEQFF. The CDR3 region has the DNA TGTGCCAGCAGTGACCCCCTAGCGGGCAGCTCCTACAATGAGCAGTTCTTC.